One sample yielded the 27 T cell receptor beta chains listed below, sequenced in a study of T cell clonality in common variable immunodeficiency. Findings of the study overall: Reportedly, TCR beta sequences from common variable immunodeficiency showed fewer deletions and N-nucleotide insertions.

TCRdb's copy holds only in-frame clones and misses some; the assay was immunoSEQ multiplex PCR. This sample carries over 11,000 clones, none of them present only once. These receptors have no identified antigens. Sequencing was done on a sample of peripheral blood mononuclear cells. These receptor sequences come from a human donor with common variable immunodeficiency.

The table lists this clone with a few counts. The read ends 3 residues early relative to the CDR3; the germline J gene fills the gap. The V call is TRBV7-9, the J call TRBJ1-1; tentative D call: TRBD1 (6 bases). The V end lost 1 base, the J end lost 0 bases, and 9 bases lay between the germline ends. The CDR3 spans 15 residues. CDR1 and CDR2 from the germline V gene are SEHNR and FQNEAQ (reference sequence). CDR3 DNA, as far as it was read: TGTGCCAGCAGCTTAGAAGGACAGATGAACACTGAA. This gives the protein CASSLEGQMNTE. The entire CDR3 protein is CASSLEGQMNTEAFF.

As for this clone: Sequencing ends 3 residues short of the CDR3 end; the germline J gene provides the rest. The chain couples TRBV7-2 to TRBJ2-5; 8 nucleotides align to TRBD1. J gave up 6 bases and V 5 bases, and 11 bases lay outside the gene matches. Germline CDR1 reads SGHTA; CDR2 reads FQGNSA. The CDR3 has 15 residues. CDR3 DNA, as far as it was read: TGTGCCAGCAGCCTCGACAGGGGCATCGCAAAGACC. Translating it yields CASSLDRGIAKT. The entire CDR3 reads CASSLDRGIAKTQYF.

This clone was seen a handful of times. The sequenced CDR3 bases are TGTGCCAGCAGCATCCAACAGGGGTACGAG. Its protein is CASSIQQGYE. The whole CDR3 reads CASSIQQGYEQYF. The rearrangement joins TRBV7-3 to TRBJ2-7; TRBD1 matches 7 bases. The read halts 3 residues ahead of the CDR3 end, with the missing end drawn from the germline J gene. CDR1 SGHTA and CDR2 FQGTGA come from the germline V gene. V gave up 5 bases and J gave up 4 bases; unmatched junction bases: 5. This CDR3 has 13 amino acids.

As concerns this clone: The read terminates 3 residues ahead of where the CDR3 ends, so the germline J gene completes it. This sequence joins TRBV20-1 and TRBJ2-3; 9 bases agree with TRBD2. This CDR3 is built from 17 residues. After removal of 0 bases from V and 4 bases from J, the junction contained 11 bases not matched to a gene. In germline, CDR1 is DFQATT, CDR2 SNEGSKA (reference sequence). CDR3 residues: CSARDPAAGGQADTQYF. Partial CDR3 DNA: TGCAGTGCTAGAGATCCCGCGGCGGGGGGGCAAGCAGATACG.

This clone was found a few times. CDR3 sequence: CASSTLTGWGETQYF. Incomplete CDR3 DNA: TGTGCCAGCAGCACATTGACAGGGTGGGGGGAGACC. The chain combines TRBV7-9 with TRBJ2-5, with 7 bases identical to TRBD1. The observed sequence ends 3 residues before the CDR3 terminus, with the missing tail filled in from the germline J gene. Losses at the gene ends were 5 bases for V and 5 bases for J; bases not matched to a gene: 11. The CDR3 sequence is 15 residues long. Germline V gives CDR1 SEHNR, CDR2 FQNEAQ (reference sequence).

The CDR3 bases that were read are TGTGCCAGCAAGGGCAACCACAATGAG. Its translation: CASKGNHNE. In full, the CDR3 is CASKGNHNEQFF. The chain employs TRBV2 and TRBJ2-1; D is unclear. The CDR3 goes on 3 residues after the read ends, and that part is filled in from the germline J gene. Germline CDR1 and CDR2: SNHLY and FYNNEI. With 7 bases removed from V and 5 bases from J, the gap between germline ends came to 9 bases. The CDR3 consists of 12 residues. The full variable domain, completed using reference TRBV2 and TRBJ2-1, is EPEVTQTPSHQVTQMGQEVILRCVPISNHLYFYWYRQILGQKVEFLVSFYNNEISEKSEIFDDQFSVERPDGSNFTLKIRSTKLEDSAMYFCASKGNHNEQFFGPGTRLTVL.

Concerning this clone: The read finishes 3 residues shy of the CDR3 end, and the germline J gene is used to complete it. The rearrangement joins TRBV2 to TRBJ1-5; D is ambiguous. The V end lost 5 bases, the J end lost 5 bases, and 10 bases lay between the germline ends. The CDR3 loop spans 13 amino acids. Germline CDR1 and CDR2: SNHLY and FYNNEI. Incomplete CDR3 DNA: TGTGCCAGCAGTAGGGCTCCCGATCAGCCC. Its translation is CASSRAPDQP. The whole CDR3 sequence reads CASSRAPDQPQHF.

Regarding this clone: The sequenced fragment ends 3 residues before the CDR3 boundary, so the rest is inferred from the germline J gene. The rearrangement links TRBV7-6 to TRBJ2-5, with D perhaps TRBD1 (5 bases). V was pared by 4 bases and J by 5 bases, with 11 bases between. CDR3 length equals 13 residues. Germline assignment: CDR1 SGHVS and CDR2 FNYEAQ. The CDR3 protein is CASSSRQTETQYF. The sequenced part of the CDR3 DNA is TGTGCCAGCAGCTCACGACAGACGGAGACC.

Comments on this clone: The CDR3 end falls 3 residues outside the read, so it is completed with the germline J gene. The V and J genes are TRBV5-1 and TRBJ2-7; no definite D call. The CDR3 totals 13 residues. Trimming stripped 2 bases from V and 0 bases from J, with 6 bases between. Germline V gene sequence: CDR1 SGHRS, CDR2 YFSETQ. CDR3 region: CASSFDNSYEQYF. The part of the CDR3 DNA that was read is TGCGCCAGCAGCTTCGACAACTCCTACGAG.

In regard to this clone: The read is 3 residues too short to cover the CDR3 end, so that end is filled in from the germline J gene. The chain joins TRBV2 to TRBJ2-7, with 10 bases fitting TRBD2. J lost 5 bases, V lost 6 bases, and 13 bases had no gene match. CDR3 length equals 16 residues. In germline, CDR1 is SNHLY, CDR2 FYNNEI. Incomplete CDR3 DNA: TGTGCCAGCAGCCACAAGAACAGCGGGGGGGCGAACGAG. Translation: CASSHKNSGGANE. In full, the CDR3 reads CASSHKNSGGANEQYF.

With respect to this clone: Read data end 3 residues before the CDR3 end; the end is taken from the germline J gene. The rearrangement joins TRBV5-1 to TRBJ2-5, with 9 nucleotides matching TRBD2. The CDR3 is 16 residues long. The germline gives CDR1 SGHRS, CDR2 YFSETQ. V was clipped by 0 bases and J by 4 bases; unmatched bases: 7. The CDR3 spells CASSLGNSGGGETQYF. The sequenced part of the CDR3 DNA is TGCGCCAGCAGCTTGGGTAATAGCGGGGGCGGAGAGACC.

This clone occurred a few times. The observed sequence ends 3 residues before the CDR3 terminus, with the missing tail filled in from the germline J gene. V and J are TRBV7-2 and TRBJ2-1, with 7 positions matching TRBD2. The ends lost 10 bases at V and 1 base at J; junction bases unmatched: 7. The CDR3 extends over 14 amino acids. Germline V CDR1 and CDR2: SGHTA, FQGNSA. The covered CDR3 bases are TGTGCCATCCCACGGCGGGGGTCCTACAATGAG. The encoded protein is CAIPRRGSYNE. The whole CDR3 protein is CAIPRRGSYNEQFF.

This clone was seen a few times. Read sequence stops 3 residues before the CDR3 end, and the germline J gene provides the missing end. The V and J genes are TRBV5-1 and TRBJ2-1, with D possibly being TRBD2 (5 bases). V was cut by 0 bases and J by 1 base, with 11 bases left in between. Germline CDR1 is SGHRS and CDR2 is YFSETQ. CDR3 size: 16 residues. The CDR3: CASSLGYSGSYNEQFF. Partial CDR3 DNA: TGCGCCAGCAGCTTGGGCTACTCGGGGTCCTACAATGAG.

This clone has more than one count but fewer than ten. The read is 3 residues too short to cover the CDR3 end, so that end is filled in from the germline J gene. The J gene is TRBJ2-2, the V gene TRBV7-2; 8 nucleotides match TRBD2. CDR1 SGHTA and CDR2 FQGNSA come from the germline V gene. CDR3 length: 14 residues. J lost 6 bases, V lost 5 bases, and 5 bases had no gene match. This CDR3 is CASSRTSLAGELFF. The CDR3 DNA, read in part, is TGTGCCAGCAGCCGGACTAGCCTGGCCGGGGAG. The entire variable domain, with the rest obtained from reference TRBV7-2 and TRBJ2-2, is as follows: GAGVSQSPSNKVTEKGKDVELRCDPISGHTALYWYRQSLGQGLEFLIYFQGNSAPDKSGLPSDRFSAERTGGSVSTLTIQRTQQEDSAVYLCASSRTSLAGELFFGEGSRLTVL.

The table lists this clone with a few counts. The read ends 3 residues early relative to the CDR3; the germline J gene fills the gap. The V call is TRBV7-9, the J call TRBJ1-2; 8 positions match TRBD1. Germline CDR1 reads SEHNR; CDR2 reads FQNEAQ (reference sequence). The junction had 6 bases not matched to a gene; V was cut back by 0 bases and J by 6 bases. The CDR3 loop spans 15 amino acids. Here the CDR3 reads CASSLAVRGHDGYTF. The CDR3 bases that were read are TGTGCCAGCAGCTTAGCGGTCAGGGGGCATGATGGC.

This clone was seen only a few times. The CDR3 sequence: CASSYSGQTLYNEQFF. The part of the CDR3 DNA that was read is TGTGCCAGCAGTTACTCGGGGCAAACCCTATACAATGAG. The V and J genes are TRBV6-2 or TRBV6-3 and TRBJ2-1; D might be TRBD1 (5 bases). The read gets to within 3 residues of the CDR3 end, and the germline J gene fills in the rest. CDR3 length equals 16 residues. The germline gives CDR1 MNHEY, CDR2 SVGEGT. V lost 0 bases and J lost 4, with 13 bases in between.

Only a few counts were recorded for this clone. The CDR3 goes on 3 residues after the read ends, and that part is filled in from the germline J gene. The chain employs TRBV7-2 and TRBJ2-3; D is uncertain. This CDR3 comprises 15 residues. Between the trimmed V and J ends, which lost 1 base and 2 bases, there was a span of 10 bases. Germline V CDR1 and CDR2: SGHTA, FQGNSA. CDR3 bases read: TGTGCCAGCAGCTTAGTGGGCAGGAACACAGATACG. Residues: CASSLVGRNTDT. The entire CDR3 is CASSLVGRNTDTQYF.

As to this clone: The read ends 3 residues early relative to the CDR3; the germline J gene fills the gap. This chain joins TRBV18 and TRBJ1-5; tentatively, D is TRBD1 (6 bases). Germline CDR1 reads KGHSH; CDR2 reads LQKENI. The V gene lost 1 base and the J gene lost 3 bases, with 10 bases spanning the gap. CDR3 size: 15 residues. The sequenced part of the CDR3 DNA is TGTGCCAGCTCACCACAGGACAGTCCCAATCAGCCC. Protein: CASSPQDSPNQP. The full CDR3 sequence reads CASSPQDSPNQPQHF.

This clone has just a few counts. The CDR3 spells CASSLTDRGPQPQHF. Partial CDR3 DNA: TGTGCCAGCAGCTTGACGGACAGGGGGCCGCAGCCC. The rearrangement links TRBV7-9 to TRBJ1-5; 11 bases are a match to TRBD1. The read comes to an end 3 residues before the CDR3 does, leaving the germline J gene to fill in the end. With V trimmed by 3 bases and J by 7 bases, 5 bases remained unmatched. CDR3 size: 15 residues. Per germline, CDR1 SEHNR and CDR2 FQNEAQ (reference sequence).

This clone has a handful of counts. Read sequence stops 3 residues before the CDR3 end, and the germline J gene provides the missing end. The chain recombines TRBV7-2 with TRBJ2-3; 8 nucleotides line up with TRBD2. The germline CDR1 and CDR2 sequences are SGHTA and FQGNSA. The junction had 5 bases not matched to a gene; V was cut back by 1 base and J by 8 bases. The CDR3 has 14 amino acids. The CDR3 loop reads CASSLGVAGTTQYF. CDR3 DNA (partial): TGTGCCAGCAGCTTAGGTGTAGCGGGGACTACG.

On this clone itself: The read stops 3 residues short of the end of the CDR3; the missing end is completed from the germline J gene. This sequence joins TRBV18 and TRBJ1-2, with D hard to call. V lost 2 bases and J lost 1, with 11 bases in between. The CDR3 totals 15 residues. Germline-derived CDR1 and CDR2 are KGHSH and LQKENI. CDR3 DNA (partial): TGTGCCAGCTCACCAGCCACAGAGGGTAACTATGGC. This translates into CASSPATEGNYG. The whole CDR3 is CASSPATEGNYGYTF.

This clone was found many times. With the read ending 3 residues before the CDR3 end, the germline J gene is used to fill in that end. The chain carries TRBV20-1 and TRBJ2-3, with TRBD2 identical over 10 bases. The CDR3 length is 17 residues. In germline, CDR1 is DFQATT, CDR2 SNEGSKA (reference sequence). With 2 bases clipped from V and 2 bases from J, the junction kept 10 bases outside the gene matches. This CDR3 reads CSARWASGGDITDTQYF. The part of the CDR3 DNA that was read is TGCAGTGCTAGATGGGCTAGCGGGGGAGACATCACAGATACG.

A note on this clone: The read halts 3 residues ahead of the CDR3 end, with the missing end drawn from the germline J gene. V is TRBV2 and J is TRBJ2-3, with TRBD2 matching over 12 bases. The V gene end was trimmed by 7 bases and the J gene end by 4 bases; junction bases not matched to a gene: 3. The germline V gene has CDR1 SNHLY and CDR2 FYNNEI. This CDR3 region has 14 residues. The CDR3 spells CASIPSGGADTQYF. The CDR3 DNA, read in part, is TGTGCCAGCATCCCTAGCGGGGGGGCAGATACG.

On this clone itself: The missing CDR3 end, 3 residues past where the read stops, is filled in from the germline J gene. The chain recombines TRBV7-2 with TRBJ2-3; perhaps TRBD2 as D (5 bases). The CDR3 is 14 residues long. Trimming stripped 5 bases from V and 2 bases from J, with 11 bases between. Per germline, CDR1 SGHTA and CDR2 FQGNSA. This CDR3 is CASSRNGVTDTQYF. The part of the CDR3 DNA that was read is TGTGCCAGCAGCCGAAACGGGGTCACAGATACG. Looking up the rest from reference TRBV7-2 and TRBJ2-3 gives the full variable domain: GAGVSQSPSNKVTEKGKDVELRCDPISGHTALYWYRQSLGQGLEFLIYFQGNSAPDKSGLPSDRFSAERTGGSVSTLTIQRTQQEDSAVYLCASSRNGVTDTQYFGPGTRLTVL.

In this sample, this clone turned up a few times. The read is 3 residues too short to cover the CDR3 end, so that end is filled in from the germline J gene. The J gene is TRBJ2-5, the V gene TRBV7-8; tentative D call: TRBD2 (6 bases). The germline gives CDR1 SGHVS, CDR2 FQNEAQ. The V end was cut by 4 bases, the J end by 3 bases, with 12 bases between. The CDR3 has 14 amino acids. CDR3 in amino acids: CASSWYGGKETQYF. The part of the CDR3 DNA that was read is TGTGCCAGCAGCTGGTATGGGGGGAAAGAGACC.

This clone is judged medium-sized (0.01 to 0.1%). The CDR3 end is not reached by the read, which stops 3 residues before it; the germline J gene fills it in. The V and J genes are TRBV28 and TRBJ1-4, with TRBD1 identical over 8 bases. Germline V gene data show CDR1 as MDHEN and CDR2 as SYDVKM. The J segment lost 7 bases and the V segment lost 10 bases, leaving 11 bases of the junction unmatched. This CDR3 region has 14 residues. CDR3 in amino acids: CAIKQGVGGEKLFF. Partial CDR3 DNA: TGTGCCATCAAACAGGGGGTTGGTGGTGAAAAA.

There are a few counts of this clone. The CDR3 is cut off 3 residues early in the read; its end comes from the germline J gene. The V call is TRBV19, the J call TRBJ2-6; D is possibly TRBD1 (5 bases). Trimming cost V 5 bases and J 3 bases, with 14 bases left between them. Per germline, CDR1 LNHDA and CDR2 SQIVND (reference sequence). The CDR3 loop spans 16 amino acids. The CDR3 is CASSPKTVYGANVLTF. The CDR3 DNA, read in part, is TGTGCCAGTAGTCCAAAGACAGTTTATGGGGCCAACGTC.